This entry lists 6 T cell receptor beta chains sequenced from one sample in a study of CD8+ T cells in alopecia areata. Treatment: oral pan-JAK inhibitor, 5-10 mg twice daily. Sequencing used cDNA as its template, made by extracting RNA and reverse transcribing it. Only in-frame clones appear in the TCRdb table, and some are missing; sequencing was by immunoSEQ multiplex PCR. The profile shows about 270,000 clones, about 60% of them singletons. The material was CD4+ T cells sorted from blood, obtained around week 52, from a patient treated with tofacitinib. The receptor set was obtained from a human donor with alopecia areata.

The chain uses TRBV20-1 and TRBJ2-3; D is uncertain. Germline-derived CDR1 and CDR2 are DFQATT and SNEGSKA (reference sequence). Trimming stripped 2 bases from V and 6 bases from J, with 6 bases between. The CDR3 runs to 11 residues. This chain's CDR3 is CSARSSDTQYF. The CDR3 DNA follows: TGCAGTGCTAGATCATCGGATACGCAGTATTTT.

The J gene is TRBJ2-1, the V gene TRBV30, with D maybe TRBD2 (6 bases). V was cut by 5 bases and J by 12 bases, with 14 bases left in between. CDR1 GTSNPN and CDR2 SVGIG come from the germline V gene (reference sequence). The CDR3 contains 11 residues. CDR3 in DNA: TGTGCCTGGGAGTTGGGGAGGCTGCAGTTCTTC. The encoded protein is CAWELGRLQFF.

The V gene is TRBV12-5, the J gene TRBJ1-5; D is ambiguous. The CDR3 extends over 15 amino acids. Trimming left V 7 bases short and J 2 bases short, with 15 bases between. CDR1 is LGHNT, CDR2 FRNRAP, per germline. Here the CDR3 reads CASAAGLSGNQPQHF. In DNA form, the CDR3 reads TGTGCTAGTGCCGCTGGGTTGAGTGGCAATCAGCCCCAGCATTTT.

This clone was counted ten times or more. This sequence joins TRBV10-2 and TRBJ2-1, with D possibly being TRBD2 (6 bases). V was pared by 7 bases and J by 0 bases, with 10 bases between. There are 14 residues in the CDR3. Germline CDR1 and CDR2: WSHSY and SAAADI. This CDR3 is CASIGGSSYNEQFF. CDR3 coding DNA: TGCGCCAGCATTGGGGGGAGCTCCTACAATGAGCAGTTCTTC.

The sample holds a few counts of this clone. The chain couples TRBV2 to TRBJ2-7; 8 nucleotides match TRBD2. There are 15 residues in the CDR3. After removal of 6 bases from V and 2 bases from J, the junction contained 9 bases not matched to a gene. Per germline, CDR1 SNHLY and CDR2 FYNNEI. The CDR3 sequence is CASSPRGGLTYEQYF. The DNA of the CDR3 is TGTGCCAGCAGCCCCCGGGGGGGCCTTACCTACGAGCAGTACTTC.

The rearrangement joins TRBV10-3 to TRBJ1-2; D might be TRBD1 (6 bases). Germline V gene data show CDR1 as ENHRY and CDR2 as SYGVKD. Trimming left V 5 bases short and J 8 bases short, with 15 bases between. The CDR3 consists of 13 residues. CDR3 sequence: CAISPGTRDGYTF. The CDR3 nucleotides are TGTGCCATCAGTCCCGGGACAAGGGACGGCTACACCTTC.